These 5 T cell receptor beta chains were all obtained from the same sample, sequenced in a study of cytomegalovirus exposure and HLA in healthy donors. PCR was performed using 60 Vbeta and 13 Jbeta primers. Produced via immunoSEQ multiplex PCR; TCRdb's table is partial and in-frame only. Seen here are more than 80,000 clones, less than 70% observed once, and the top ten hold more than 2.5%. Sequencing was done on a sample of PBMCs. These receptors were collected from a man aged 50 or older in good health and CMV-seronegative.

V usage is TRBV10-3 and J usage is TRBJ2-5, with TRBD2 matching 13 bases. The CDR3 has 16 residues. V shed 4 bases and J 2 bases; nucleotides not matched to a gene: 4. The germline V gene encodes CDR1 ENHRY and CDR2 SYGVKD. In nucleotides, the CDR3 is TGTGCCATCAGTGCAACGACTAGCGGGGGGCAAGAGACCCAGTACTTC. Translated, it gives CAISATTSGGQETQYF.

The chain recombines TRBV30 with TRBJ1-5, with D maybe TRBD1 (5 bases). Germline V gives CDR1 GTSNPN, CDR2 SVGIG (reference sequence). This CDR3 has 15 residues. Trimming took 1 base from V and 5 from J, leaving 15 bases between them. As DNA, the CDR3 is TGTGCCTGGAGTGGAGGTATCAGGGAGGATCAGCCCCAGCATTTT. Its translation is CAWSGGIREDQPQHF.

The chain links TRBV15 to TRBJ1-1; D may be TRBD1 (5 bases). CDR1 and CDR2 (germline): LNHNV, YYDKDF (reference sequence). The CDR3 is made up of 13 amino acids. Trimming removed 5 bases at V and 1 base at J, with 8 bases between. CDR3 in amino acids: CATSLQGNTEAFF. DNA of the CDR3: TGTGCCACCAGCCTCCAGGGGAACACTGAAGCTTTCTTT.

The V and J genes are TRBV18 and TRBJ1-2; TRBD1 might be the D (6 bases). Trimming took 2 bases from V and 8 from J, leaving 12 bases between them. The CDR3 contains 13 residues. Looked up from germline, CDR1 is KGHSH and CDR2 is LQKENI. This CDR3 reads CASSPARGDGYTF. The CDR3 nucleotides read TGTGCCAGCTCACCAGCCAGGGGAGACGGCTACACCTTC. The full variable domain, completed using reference TRBV18 and TRBJ1-2, is NAGVMQNPRHLVRRRGQEARLRCSPMKGHSHVYWYRQLPEEGLKFMVYLQKENIIDESGMPKERFSAEFPKEGPSILRIQQVVRGDSAAYFCASSPARGDGYTFGSGTRLTVV.

V is TRBV7-3 and J is TRBJ1-1; unclear D gene. V was pared by 6 bases and J by 5 bases, with 10 bases between. The germline V gene encodes CDR1 SGHTA and CDR2 FQGTGA. This CDR3 comprises 12 residues. The CDR3 DNA reads TGTGCCAGCAGGGATTCGGGGACTGAAGCTTTCTTT. Protein product: CASRDSGTEAFF.